A single count supports the clone carrying this TCR beta chain. Its antigen is not known. The data belong to a study of T-cell reconstitution after alpha-beta-depleted transplantation in children. TCRbeta library preparation incorporated unique molecular identifiers. TCRdb passed the PCR reads through MiXCR, listing each CDR3 protein once. The sample lists around 420,000 distinct CDR3 sequences, roughly 16% occurring once. Overall study results and limits: Approximately two months post-transplant, alpha-beta T cells reportedly originated from several hundred expanded graft clones. There were some patients whose high TCRbeta diversity at day 60 came from surviving recipient T cells and thymic progenitors. A year had passed since transplant, and T-cell counts and diversity by then came mostly from newly produced T cells.

The CDR3 covers 20 residues. Trimming at V came to 4 bases and at J to 5 bases, leaving 23 bases not matched to a gene. Germline CDR1 and CDR2: ENHRY and SYGVKD. Sequencing was performed on PBMCs, mostly from graft donor cells, taken 360 days after TCRalphabeta/CD19-depleted stem cell transplant. V is TRBV10-3 and J is TRBJ2-5, with 9 bases lining up with TRBD2. The sequence was obtained from a boy under two years old who had a stem cell transplant for Wiskott-Aldrich syndrome, so the T cells may come from the graft donor. The CDR3 region is CAISVKGAKSEAGGRETQYF. As DNA, the CDR3 is TGTGCCATCAGTGTTAAGGGGGCGAAATCGGAAGCGGGAGGCAGGGAGACCCAGTACTTC.